This TCR beta chain was sequenced during a study of tumor-infiltrating lymphocytes in primary liver carcinoma. Across the whole study: Spanning 30 to 69 years of age, the patients were men and women.

The germline gives CDR1 LGHNT, CDR2 FRNRAP. The CDR3 extends over 14 amino acids. The V gene lost 3 bases and the J gene lost 13 bases, with 19 bases spanning the gap. A primer matching the constant region was used to make TCR beta cDNA from about 500 ng of total RNA. What produced the TCR beta libraries was three nested multiplex PCR rounds using slightly modified ARM-PCR. It was with TRBV1-TRBV30 forward primers and a C-beta reverse primer that the first two PCR rounds were run, at around 10 cycles each. TCRdb reanalysed the multiplex PCR reads using MiXCR and keeps one entry per CDR3 protein. The sample lists roughly 78,000 distinct CDR3 sequences; 65% to 75% were seen once. Extraction of RNA together with DNA used 20-30 mg of unsorted bulk tissue. Viable tumor cell content exceeded 85% in every tumor sample.

The chain joins TRBV12-5 to TRBJ2-1; D gene unclear. The TCR comes from a woman in her fifties or sixties with primary liver carcinoma and hepatitis B virus infection. Sequences were obtained from liver tumor tissue from sampling region 4. Indicated subset: tumor region T4, right-lateral pole. The CDR3 region is CASGFEVAYSDQFF. CDR3 coding DNA: TGTGCTAGTGGTTTCGAGGTAGCTTACAGTGACCAGTTCTTC.